Here is one T cell receptor beta chain with its context. Sequencing used immunoSEQ multiplex PCR; TCRdb keeps in-frame clones, though not all of them. Of about 100,000 clones listed, approximately 86% are singletons. CDR3 length: 11 residues. Germline V CDR1 and CDR2: DFQATT, SNEGSKA (reference sequence). V was pared by 2 bases and J by 6 bases, with 8 bases between. These data originate in a study of blood T cell repertoires in COVID-19. Study details: There were acute and convalescent COVID-19 samples, and they came from the United States, Italy and Spain. PBMCs, B-cell-depleted T cells, or T cells were the source of the cDNA or gDNA that made up the material.

The clonotype comes from a man aged 55 to 70 with acute or convalescent COVID-19. The chain employs TRBV20-1 and TRBJ2-7, with D unclear. Sequencing was done on a sample of peripheral blood. The CDR3 region has the DNA TGCAGTGCTAGAACCCCCGGCGAGCAGTACTTC. As protein: CSARTPGEQYF.